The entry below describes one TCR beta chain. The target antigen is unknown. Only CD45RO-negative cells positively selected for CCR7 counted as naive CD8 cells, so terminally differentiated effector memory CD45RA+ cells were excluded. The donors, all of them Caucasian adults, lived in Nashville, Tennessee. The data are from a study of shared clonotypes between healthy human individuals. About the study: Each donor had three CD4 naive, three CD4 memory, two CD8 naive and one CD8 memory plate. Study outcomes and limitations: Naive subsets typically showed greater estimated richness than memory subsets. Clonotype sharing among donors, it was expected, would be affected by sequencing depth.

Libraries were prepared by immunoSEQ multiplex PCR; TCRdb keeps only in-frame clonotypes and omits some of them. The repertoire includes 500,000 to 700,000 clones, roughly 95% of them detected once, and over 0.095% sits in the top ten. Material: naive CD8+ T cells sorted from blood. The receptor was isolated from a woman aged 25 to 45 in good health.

The CDR3 region is CATADGDYEQYF. In DNA form, the CDR3 reads TGTGCCACCGCCGACGGAGACTACGAGCAGTACTTC. J is TRBJ2-5 and V is TRBV2; D remains ambiguous. The end of the DNA aligns better with TRBJ2-7, so the J call may be wrong. CDR3 length: 12 residues. Germline CDR1 reads SNHLY; CDR2 reads FYNNEI.